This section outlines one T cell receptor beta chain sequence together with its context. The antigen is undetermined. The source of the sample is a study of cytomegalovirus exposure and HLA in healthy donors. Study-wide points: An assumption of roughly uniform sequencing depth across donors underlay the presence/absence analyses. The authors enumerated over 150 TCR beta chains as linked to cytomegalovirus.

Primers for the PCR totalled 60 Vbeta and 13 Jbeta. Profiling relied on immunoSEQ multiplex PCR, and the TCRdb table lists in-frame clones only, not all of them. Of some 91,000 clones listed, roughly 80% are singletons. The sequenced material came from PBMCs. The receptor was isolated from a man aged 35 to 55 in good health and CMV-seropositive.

In DNA, the CDR3 is TGTGCCAGCAGCTTGCCCACAGGGGGAGCGGAGACCCAGTACTTC. Its protein is CASSLPTGGAETQYF. The gene calls are TRBV5-6 and TRBJ2-5; 8 bases align to TRBD1. The CDR3 loop spans 15 amino acids. V lost 1 base and J lost 5; bases outside the gene matches: 7. Germline V gene lookup returns CDR1 SGHDT and CDR2 YYEEEE.